This TCR beta chain was recovered during a study of shared clonotypes between healthy human individuals. Study-wide results and caveats: Only blood underwent sampling, and tissue repertoires likely differ.

This clone was detected only once. Its antigen remains unknown. Several immunoSEQ plates received, in even portions, the genomic DNA of each subset. Measured with immunoSEQ multiplex PCR; TCRdb has only the in-frame clones, and not every one. The data contain about 2 million clones, about 94% of them singletons. With 6 bases removed from V and 4 bases from J, the gap between germline ends came to 10 bases. This CDR3 contains 12 residues. CDR1 is SNHLY and CDR2 is FYNNEI in the germline V gene. Naivety among CD8 cells was defined by CD45RO negativity and positive CCR7 selection, thereby excluding terminally differentiated effector memory CD45RA+ cells.

The source of this sequence is a man aged 18-30 years in good health. Sequencing was done on a sample of naive CD8+ T cells sorted from blood. The V gene is TRBV2, the J gene TRBJ2-7; D is possibly TRBD2 (5 bases). CDR3 amino acids: CASRGSEYEQYF. The CDR3 DNA is TGTGCCAGCAGGGGGAGCGAGTACGAGCAGTACTTC.